The 32 T cell receptor beta chains presented below share a single source sample, sequenced in a study of regulatory T cells in long-lasting Graves disease. Regarding time point: newly diagnosed GD, antithyroid drugs for less than 3 months. RNA from PBMCs was the source of the TCR library. Arm-PCR with iRepertoire HTBI primers amplified the CDR3 regions for these TCR beta libraries. MiXCR was run by TCRdb on the multiplex PCR reads, yielding one entry per CDR3 protein. Altogether around 400,000 distinct CDR3 sequences are present, about 15% being singletons, with the ten largest covering about 7.8%. This same sample was also part of a study on T cells in Graves' hyperthyroidism and ophthalmopathy.

The sequencing used peripheral blood mononuclear cells (PBMCs), collected at new diagnosis, from a patient treated with antithyroid drugs. These receptor sequences come from a woman in her forties with Graves disease.

At least ten counts were recorded for this clonotype. The chain has TRBV10-3 and TRBJ2-5; perhaps TRBD2 as D (5 bases). This CDR3 has 13 amino acids. CDR1 and CDR2 (germline): ENHRY, SYGVKD. V lost 3 bases and J lost 3, with 8 bases in between. CDR3 DNA: TGTGCCATCAGTGATCGGGGAGAAGAGACCCAGTACTTC. Protein: CAISDRGEETQYF.

This clonotype was recorded many times. The rearrangement uses TRBV13 and TRBJ2-1; perhaps TRBD2 as D (5 bases). There are 15 residues in the CDR3. Germline loops: CDR1 PRHDT, CDR2 FYEKMQ (reference sequence). V gave up 5 bases and J gave up 4 bases, with 15 bases separating them. CDR3 in DNA: TGTGCCAGCAGCCCTCGAGGAGCGGTTTACAATGAGCAGTTCTTC. Protein: CASSPRGAVYNEQFF. The variable domain in full, completed from reference TRBV13 and TRBJ2-1, reads AAGVIQSPRHLIKEKRETATLKCYPIPRHDTVYWYQQGPGQDPQFLISFYEKMQSDKGSIPDRFSAQQFSDYHSELNMSSLELGDSALYFCASSPRGAVYNEQFFGPGTRLTVL.

This clonotype was counted many times. The chain has TRBV27 and TRBJ2-1; D may correspond to TRBD1 or TRBD2 (5 bases each). With 2 bases removed from V and 8 bases from J, the gap between germline ends came to 10 bases. Germline assignment: CDR1 MNHEY and CDR2 SMNVEV (reference sequence). The CDR3 runs to 13 residues. The CDR3 DNA reads as TGTGCCAGCAGTTTAGCTCCGGGGCATGAGCAGTTCTTC. Its translation: CASSLAPGHEQFF.

This clonotype was found many times. The rearrangement links TRBV6-2 or TRBV6-3 to TRBJ2-7, with 7 nucleotides matching TRBD2. Germline loops: CDR1 MNHEY, CDR2 SVGEGT. CDR3 length: 15 residues. J was trimmed by 3 bases and V by 0 bases; bases with no gene match: 5. The CDR3 region has the DNA TGTGCCAGCAGTTACTCGCAAAGGACTAGCTACGAGCAGTACTTC. It translates to CASSYSQRTSYEQYF.

At least ten counts were recorded for this clonotype. The V call is TRBV2, the J call TRBJ1-6; D is unresolved. The length of the CDR3 is 12 residues. Germline V gene lookup returns CDR1 SNHLY and CDR2 FYNNEI. V lost 2 bases and J 13 bases, leaving 9 bases between the germline ends. The CDR3 bases are TGTGCCAGCAGTGAAAACTCGAAGCCCCTCCACTTT. It is translated as CASSENSKPLHF.

With respect to this clonotype: A much bigger clone sits one base away, suggesting this may be a read error. The chain recombines TRBV11-2 with TRBJ1-4; D not certain. This CDR3 has 13 residues. Germline V gives CDR1 SGHAT, CDR2 FQNNGV. In DNA form, the CDR3 reads TGTGTCAGCAGCTTGTTCCGGGTTGAAAAACTGTTTTTT. Translated, it gives CVSSLFRVEKLFF. The whole variable domain, filled in from reference TRBV11-2 and TRBJ1-4, reads EAGVAQSPRYKIIEKRQSVAFWCNPISGHATLYWYQQILGQGPKLLIQFQNNGVVDDSQLPKDRFSAERLKGVDSTLKIQPAKLEDSAVYLCVSSLFRVEKLFFGSGTQLSVL.

The chain links TRBV30 to TRBJ1-2, with 8 bases that match TRBD1. The CDR3 is made up of 13 amino acids. Germline trimming cut 3 bases from V and 7 bases from J; bases unmatched to any gene: 7. Germline CDR1 is GTSNPN and CDR2 is SVGIG (reference sequence). CDR3 residues: CAWRRTGGGGYTF. The DNA for the CDR3 is TGTGCCTGGAGAAGAACAGGGGGAGGTGGCTACACCTTC.

Notes on this clonotype: A much larger clone is a single base away; this may be a read error. The CDR3 region is CASSFFASPTSGTVYNERFF. The CDR3 DNA follows: TGTGCCAGCAGTTTTTTCGCGAGCCCGACTAGCGGGACAGTATACAATGAGCGGTTCTTC. The gene calls are TRBV28 and TRBJ2-1; 11 positions agree with TRBD2. The germline V gene encodes CDR1 MDHEN and CDR2 SYDVKM. The CDR3 is 20 residues long.

A word on this clonotype: A clone one base away is much larger, so this may be a read error. The rearrangement joins TRBV7-9 to TRBJ2-1; unclear D gene. Trimming removed 2 bases from V and 9 bases from J, with 8 bases in between. Per germline, CDR1 SEHNR and CDR2 FQNEAQ (reference sequence). The CDR3 is made up of 12 amino acids. CDR3 sequence reads: CASSLMVTEQFF. CDR3 coding DNA: TGTGCCAGCAGCTTAATGGTGACTGAGCAGTTCTTC.

There are many counts of this clonotype. This rearrangement joins TRBV11-2 to TRBJ2-7; D is perhaps TRBD1 (5 bases). The germline V and J ends were trimmed by 2 bases and 3 bases, with 11 bases remaining between them. This CDR3 contains 14 residues. CDR1 and CDR2 from the germline V gene are SGHAT and FQNNGV. The CDR3 nucleotides read TGTGCCAGCAGCTTACGCCGACAGTACTACGAGCAGTACTTC. Encoded protein: CASSLRRQYYEQYF.

This clonotype was counted many times. V and J are TRBV2 and TRBJ1-2; 7 bases are a match to TRBD1. The CDR3 length is 13 residues. The junction had 2 bases not matched to a gene; V was cut back by 6 bases and J by 1 base. Germline V gene lookup returns CDR1 SNHLY and CDR2 FYNNEI. The CDR3: CASRRDSNYGYTF. CDR3 DNA sequence: TGTGCCAGCAGAAGGGACAGTAACTATGGCTACACCTTC.

The chain has TRBV25-1 and TRBJ2-7; 7 nucleotides agree with TRBD1. Trimming removed 4 bases from V and 3 bases from J; junction bases left unmatched: 12. This CDR3 is built from 16 residues. CDR1 MGHDK and CDR2 SYGVNS come from the germline V gene. The CDR3: CASSGVNRQGLYEQYF. Written as DNA, the CDR3 is TGTGCCAGCAGTGGGGTTAACCGACAGGGTCTCTACGAGCAGTACTTC.

This rearrangement joins TRBV6-7 to TRBJ2-5; TRBD2 matches at 14 bases. TRBV6-7 is an ORF for which the function is uncertain. The ends lost 4 bases at V and 5 bases at J; junction bases unmatched: 6. This CDR3 has 16 residues. The CDR3 here is CASSLTSGRARETQYF. For the CDR3, the DNA is TGTGCCAGCAGTTTGACTAGCGGGAGGGCCCGGGAGACCCAGTACTTC.

Ten or more counts support this clonotype. The chain combines TRBV7-2 with TRBJ1-1; TRBD1 matches 9 bases. This CDR3 has 15 residues. Germline CDR1 SGHTA, CDR2 FQGNSA. The trim removed 3 bases at V and 0 bases at J, leaving 2 bases unmatched. The CDR3 is CASSLGQGMNTEAFF. CDR3 in DNA: TGTGCCAGCAGCTTGGGACAGGGCATGAACACTGAAGCTTTCTTT.

In this sample, this clonotype turned up many times. The chain joins TRBV27 to TRBJ2-7; D not resolved. The CDR3 extends over 14 amino acids. Trimming took off 3 bases at V and 0 bases at J, with 9 bases between the two ends. CDR1 is MNHEY and CDR2 is SMNVEV in the germline V gene (reference sequence). CDR3 region: CASSLARSSYEQYF. The CDR3 nucleotides read TGTGCCAGCAGTTTGGCTCGTAGCTCCTACGAGCAGTACTTC.

This clonotype was recorded many times. This chain links TRBV3-1 with TRBJ2-2; TRBD1 or TRBD2 may be the D gene (7 bases each). Germline values: CDR1 LGHDT, CDR2 YNNKEL (reference sequence). The CDR3 length is 22 residues. The ends were cut back, 2 bases at V and 5 bases at J, with 33 bases in the middle. The CDR3 loop is CASSQPGPGGSSPLRGTGELFF. The CDR3 region has the DNA TGTGCCAGCAGCCAACCCGGTCCTGGCGGGAGCTCTCCTCTCAGGGGGACCGGGGAGCTGTTTTTT.

V gene TRBV29-1 combines with J gene TRBJ1-2, with TRBD1 matching over 7 bases. V shed 3 bases, J shed 0 bases, and the junction held 13 bases outside the gene matches. Germline V CDR1 and CDR2: SQVTM, ANQGSEA. The CDR3 covers 17 residues. The CDR3 DNA sequence: TGCAGCGTTGACAGGGGGGAACAAGGGACAGCTAACTATGGCTACACCTTC. The encoded protein is CSVDRGEQGTANYGYTF.

This clonotype appeared many times. The chain uses TRBV6-1 and TRBJ1-2, with D tentatively TRBD1 (6 bases). CDR3 size: 13 residues. The germline V gene encodes CDR1 MNHNS and CDR2 SASEGT. With 4 bases removed from V and 4 bases from J, the gap between germline ends came to 10 bases. The CDR3 nucleotides read TGTGCCAGCAGTGTCGGACAGATCTATGGCTACACCTTC. This sequence encodes CASSVGQIYGYTF.

This chain connects TRBV5-1 to TRBJ1-6, with D possibly TRBD1 on 6 matching bases. V shed 4 bases and J shed 5 bases, with 16 bases lying between them. CDR1 is SGHRS, CDR2 YFSETQ, per germline. The CDR3 spans 16 residues. In DNA, the CDR3 is TGCGCCAGCAGCAAACAGGGTATAGTGAATAATTCACCCCTCCACTTT. This encodes CASSKQGIVNNSPLHF.

The chain joins TRBV5-1 to TRBJ1-1; a possible D gene is TRBD1 (6 bases). CDR3 length: 13 amino acids. V lost 3 bases and J 3 bases, leaving 9 bases between the germline ends. The germline CDR1 and CDR2 sequences are SGHRS and YFSETQ. CDR3 loop: CASSSGAHTEAFF. The CDR3 coding sequence is TGCGCCAGCAGCTCGGGGGCACACACTGAAGCTTTCTTT.

This clonotype was picked up a small number of times. The chain is built from TRBV3-1 and TRBJ2-7; TRBD2 agrees at 9 bases. Germline trimming cut 5 bases from V and 4 bases from J; bases unmatched to any gene: 3. CDR3 length: 13 amino acids. Looked up from germline, CDR1 is LGHDT and CDR2 is YNNKEL (reference sequence). CDR3 bases: TGTGCCAGCAGCAAGCGGGAGGATTACGAGCAGTACTTC. Protein: CASSKREDYEQYF.

The chain combines TRBV7-9 with TRBJ1-3; D is undetermined. CDR3 length equals 14 residues. V was pared by 1 base and J by 4 bases, with 8 bases between. Per the germline V gene, CDR1 is SEHNR and CDR2 is FQNEAQ (reference sequence). This chain's CDR3 is CASSLESVGNTIYF. CDR3 nucleotides: TGTGCCAGCAGCTTAGAGTCCGTGGGAAACACCATATATTTT.

This clonotype was counted ten times or more. V and J are TRBV12-3 or TRBV12-4 and TRBJ2-2, with TRBD2 matching over 9 bases. This CDR3 is built from 17 residues. Unmatched junction bases numbered 11, after V lost 4 bases and J lost 5 bases. CDR3 region: CASSSVGLAGPTGELFF. CDR3 DNA: TGTGCCAGCAGTTCCGTTGGGCTAGCGGGACCTACCGGGGAGCTGTTTTTT.

This clonotype was found many times. The rearrangement joins TRBV7-2 to TRBJ2-1, with 10 positions matching TRBD1. The CDR3 extends over 13 amino acids. CDR1 and CDR2 from the germline V gene are SGHTA and FQGNSA. V shed 10 bases and J 10 bases; nucleotides not matched to a gene: 10. CDR3: CATRDRGYYEQFF. The CDR3 coding sequence is TGTGCCACTCGGGACAGGGGATATTACGAGCAGTTCTTC.

As regards this clonotype: Germline is not matched at one junction end, which may reflect a read error. The chain links TRBV19 to TRBJ2-7; TRBD1 matches 7 bases. Looked up from germline, CDR1 is LNHDA and CDR2 is SQIVND (reference sequence). The CDR3 totals 14 residues. CDR3 sequence reads: CANSFNRGAYEQYF. For the CDR3, the DNA is TGTGCCAATAGTTTCAACAGGGGAGCCTACGAGCAGTACTTC.

This clonotype was picked up many times. This chain links TRBV28 with TRBJ2-3, with a possible D match to TRBD1 (5 bases). This CDR3 region has 14 residues. The germline V gene encodes CDR1 MDHEN and CDR2 SYDVKM. The V and J ends lost 5 bases and 2 bases respectively, with 11 bases between them. CDR3 sequence (DNA): TGTGCCAGCAGTCCGCTCAGGGACACAGATACGCAGTATTTT. This sequence encodes CASSPLRDTDTQYF. Variable domain in full (rest from reference TRBV28 and TRBJ2-3): DVKVTQSSRYLVKRTGEKVFLECVQDMDHENMFWYRQDPGLGLRLIYFSYDVKMKEKGDIPEGYSVSREKKERFSLILESASTNQTSMYLCASSPLRDTDTQYFGPGTRLTVL.

The table lists this clonotype with many counts. The rearrangement joins TRBV7-3 to TRBJ1-2; TRBD1 aligns across 11 bases. The CDR3 contains 14 residues. From germline, CDR1 is SGHTA and CDR2 FQGTGA. V lost 5 bases and J lost 7; bases outside the gene matches: 6. The CDR3, as DNA: TGTGCCAGCAGCAGGACAGGGGGCGCTAGTGGCTACACCTTC. Protein product: CASSRTGGASGYTF.

This clonotype was seen many times. The V call is TRBV13, the J call TRBJ2-1, with a tentative D call TRBD2 (6 bases). Germline-derived CDR1 and CDR2 are PRHDT and FYEKMQ (reference sequence). Trimming shortened V by 5 bases and J by 6 bases, and 11 bases separated the two germline ends. The CDR3 extends over 13 amino acids. The CDR3 DNA sequence: TGTGCCAGCAGCGCTCCCGGGAGCAATGAGCAGTTCTTC. This encodes CASSAPGSNEQFF.

This clonotype has a count of ten or more. The gene calls are TRBV5-1 and TRBJ2-7, with D perhaps TRBD1 or TRBD2 (5 bases each). Germline CDR1 and CDR2: SGHRS and YFSETQ. V lost 4 bases and J 4 bases, leaving 18 bases between the germline ends. The CDR3 loop spans 15 amino acids. CDR3 bases: TGCGCCAGCAGCATTGGGACCTCCACCCTATACGAGCAGTACTTC. It specifies CASSIGTSTLYEQYF. Looking up the rest from reference TRBV5-1 and TRBJ2-7 gives the full variable domain: KAGVTQTPRYLIKTRGQQVTLSCSPISGHRSVSWYQQTPGQGLQFLFEYFSETQRNKGNFPGRFSGRQFSNSRSEMNVSTLELGDSALYLCASSIGTSTLYEQYFGPGTRLTVT.

At least ten counts were recorded for this clonotype. The J gene is TRBJ2-7, the V gene TRBV6-2 or TRBV6-3; D uncertain. Germline values: CDR1 MNHEY, CDR2 SVGEGT. Trimming pared 4 bases from V and 6 bases from J, leaving 10 bases between. The CDR3 consists of 12 residues. The CDR3 coding sequence is TGTGCCAGCAGTTTGTCTTCTGCCGAGCAGTACTTC. Protein sequence: CASSLSSAEQYF.

This clonotype has ten or more counts. The chain uses TRBV28 and TRBJ1-2; weak D call: TRBD1 (5 bases). V was shortened by 6 bases and J by 8 bases, with 16 bases between the two germline ends. CDR3 size: 13 residues. The germline V gene encodes CDR1 MDHEN and CDR2 SYDVKM. CDR3 coding DNA: TGTGCCAGCAGCCCTCGGGGACTGCTGGGCTACACCTTC. It yields the protein CASSPRGLLGYTF.

V usage is TRBV14 and J usage is TRBJ2-6, with a tentative D call TRBD2 (5 bases). Looked up from germline, CDR1 is SGHDN and CDR2 is FVKESK. V lost 0 bases to trimming and J lost 3 bases, with 18 bases between them. CDR3 size: 19 residues. The CDR3 DNA is TGTGCCAGCAGCCAAGATATTATGGGAGTAGACCTTGGGGCCAACGTCCTGACTTTC. Encoded protein: CASSQDIMGVDLGANVLTF.